This T cell receptor (beta chain) originates from a study of T-cell reconstitution after alpha-beta-depleted transplantation in children. Turning to this clonotype: This may be a read error, as it is one base from a much larger clone.

This CDR3 is 12 amino acids long. TCRbeta library preparation incorporated unique molecular identifiers. Each CDR3 protein gets one entry after TCRdb re-called the PCR reads with MiXCR. This sample has 380,000 or so distinct CDR3 sequences, with 10% to 15% found just once. The sequence was obtained from a human donor who donated a stem cell graft to a child with Fanconi anemia. This chain uses TRBV12-3 or TRBV12-4 with TRBJ1-1, with D unresolved. The sample was PBMCs, taken from the stem cell graft. The CDR3 nucleotides are TGTGACAGCAGTTTACTGCGGATGAAAGCTTTCTTT. Translation: CDSSLLRMKAFF.